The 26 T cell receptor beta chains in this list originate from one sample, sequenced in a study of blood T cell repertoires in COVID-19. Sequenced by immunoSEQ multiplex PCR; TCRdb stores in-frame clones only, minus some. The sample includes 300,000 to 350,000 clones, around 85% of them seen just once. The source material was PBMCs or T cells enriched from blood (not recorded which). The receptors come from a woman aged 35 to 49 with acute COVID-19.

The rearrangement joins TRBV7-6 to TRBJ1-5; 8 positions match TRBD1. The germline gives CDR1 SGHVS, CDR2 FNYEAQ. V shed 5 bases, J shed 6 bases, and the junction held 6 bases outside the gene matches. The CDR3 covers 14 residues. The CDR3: CASSLQGASQPQHF. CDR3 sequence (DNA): TGTGCCAGCAGCCTCCAGGGGGCTAGTCAGCCCCAGCATTTT.

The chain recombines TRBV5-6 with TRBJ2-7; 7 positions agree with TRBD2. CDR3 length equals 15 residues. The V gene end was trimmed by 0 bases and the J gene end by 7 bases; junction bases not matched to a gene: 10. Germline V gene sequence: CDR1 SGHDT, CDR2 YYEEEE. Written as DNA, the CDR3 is TGTGCCAGCAGCTTGGGTGCCGGACTAGTGGGTGAGCAGTACTTC. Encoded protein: CASSLGAGLVGEQYF.

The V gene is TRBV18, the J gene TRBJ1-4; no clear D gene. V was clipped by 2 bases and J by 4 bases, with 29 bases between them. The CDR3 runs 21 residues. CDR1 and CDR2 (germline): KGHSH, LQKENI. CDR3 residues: CASSPVLGPWNWVHVNEKLFF. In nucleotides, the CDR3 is TGTGCCAGCTCACCAGTACTAGGGCCGTGGAATTGGGTTCATGTTAATGAAAAACTGTTTTTT. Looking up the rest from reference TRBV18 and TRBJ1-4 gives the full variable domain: NAGVMQNPRHLVRRRGQEARLRCSPMKGHSHVYWYRQLPEEGLKFMVYLQKENIIDESGMPKERFSAEFPKEGPSILRIQQVVRGDSAAYFCASSPVLGPWNWVHVNEKLFFGSGTQLSVL.

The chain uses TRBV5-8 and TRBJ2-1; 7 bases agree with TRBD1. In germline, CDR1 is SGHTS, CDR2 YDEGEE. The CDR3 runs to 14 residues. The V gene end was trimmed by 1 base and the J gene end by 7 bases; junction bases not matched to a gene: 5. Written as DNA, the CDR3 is TGTGCCAGCAGCTTGAGGGGGCGAAAAAATGAGCAGTTCTTC. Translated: CASSLRGRKNEQFF.

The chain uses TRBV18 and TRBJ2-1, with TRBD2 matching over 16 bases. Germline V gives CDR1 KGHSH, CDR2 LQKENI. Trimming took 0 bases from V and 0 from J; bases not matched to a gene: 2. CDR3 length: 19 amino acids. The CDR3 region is CASSPPGLAGGNSYNEQFF. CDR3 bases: TGTGCCAGCTCACCACCGGGACTAGCGGGAGGGAACTCCTACAATGAGCAGTTCTTC.

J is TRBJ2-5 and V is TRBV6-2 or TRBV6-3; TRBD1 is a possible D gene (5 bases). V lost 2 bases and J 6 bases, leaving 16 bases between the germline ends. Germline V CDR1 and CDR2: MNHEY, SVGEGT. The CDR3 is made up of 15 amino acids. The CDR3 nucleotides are TGTGCCAGCAGTTACGAGGCCGTCCAGGGTCAGACCCAGTACTTC. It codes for CASSYEAVQGQTQYF.

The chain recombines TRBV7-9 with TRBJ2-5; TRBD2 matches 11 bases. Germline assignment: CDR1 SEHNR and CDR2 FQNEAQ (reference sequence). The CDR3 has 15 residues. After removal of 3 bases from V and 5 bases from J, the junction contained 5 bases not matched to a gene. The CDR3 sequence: CASSFFLAGGETQYF. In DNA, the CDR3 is TGTGCCAGCAGCTTTTTTCTAGCGGGAGGCGAGACCCAGTACTTC.

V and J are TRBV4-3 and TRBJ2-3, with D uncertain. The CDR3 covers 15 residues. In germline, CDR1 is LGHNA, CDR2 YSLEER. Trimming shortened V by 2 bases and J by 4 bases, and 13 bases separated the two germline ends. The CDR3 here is CASSQLIHLPDTQYF. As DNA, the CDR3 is TGCGCCAGCAGCCAACTTATACACCTCCCAGATACGCAGTATTTT.

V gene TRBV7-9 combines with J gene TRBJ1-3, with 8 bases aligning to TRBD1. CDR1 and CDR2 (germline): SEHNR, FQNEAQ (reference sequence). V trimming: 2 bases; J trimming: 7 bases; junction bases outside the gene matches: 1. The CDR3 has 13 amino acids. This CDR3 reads CASSLNRGNTIYF. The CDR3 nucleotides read TGTGCCAGCAGCTTAAACAGGGGGAACACCATATATTTT.

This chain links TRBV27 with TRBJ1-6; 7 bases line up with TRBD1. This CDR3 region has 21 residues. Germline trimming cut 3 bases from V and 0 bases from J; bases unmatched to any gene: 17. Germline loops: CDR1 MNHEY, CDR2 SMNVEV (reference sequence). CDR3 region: CASSFSFTGDRASSYNSPLHF. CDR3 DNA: TGTGCCAGCAGTTTTTCCTTCACGGGGGACAGAGCTAGCTCCTATAATTCACCCCTCCACTTT.

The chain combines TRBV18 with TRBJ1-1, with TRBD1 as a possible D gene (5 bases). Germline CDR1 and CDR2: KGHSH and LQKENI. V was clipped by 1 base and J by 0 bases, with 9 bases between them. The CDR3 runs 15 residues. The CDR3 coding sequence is TGTGCCAGCTCACCACTGAGACAGTTGAACACTGAAGCTTTCTTT. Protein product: CASSPLRQLNTEAFF.

The CDR3 DNA is TGTGCCAGCAGGGGCCAAACAGGGGGCCTAGCGGTC. Encoded protein: CASRGQTGGLAV. The chain employs TRBV12-3 or TRBV12-4 and TRBJ2-7; TRBD1 agrees at 9 bases. This CDR3 is 12 amino acids long.

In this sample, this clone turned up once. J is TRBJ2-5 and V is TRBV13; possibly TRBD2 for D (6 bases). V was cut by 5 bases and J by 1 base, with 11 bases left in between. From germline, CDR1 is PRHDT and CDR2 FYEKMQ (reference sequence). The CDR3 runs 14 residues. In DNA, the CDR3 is TGTGCCAGCAGCATATCGGGGGTCCAAGAGACCCAGTACTTC. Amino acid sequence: CASSISGVQETQYF.

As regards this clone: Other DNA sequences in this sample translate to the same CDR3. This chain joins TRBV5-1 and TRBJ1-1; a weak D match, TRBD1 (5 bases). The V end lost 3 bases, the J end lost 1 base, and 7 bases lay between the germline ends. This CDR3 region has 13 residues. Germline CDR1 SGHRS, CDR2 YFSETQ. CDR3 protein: CASSSGQNTEAFF. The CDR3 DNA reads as TGCGCCAGCAGCTCTGGACAGAACACTGAAGCTTTCTTT.

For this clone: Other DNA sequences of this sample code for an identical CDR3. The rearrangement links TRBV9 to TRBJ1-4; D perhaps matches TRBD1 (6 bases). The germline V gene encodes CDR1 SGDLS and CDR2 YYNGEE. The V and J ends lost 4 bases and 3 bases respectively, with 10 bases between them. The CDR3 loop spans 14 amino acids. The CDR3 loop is CASSPGGPNEKLFF. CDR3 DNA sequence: TGTGCCAGCAGCCCCGGGGGGCCTAATGAAAAACTGTTTTTT.

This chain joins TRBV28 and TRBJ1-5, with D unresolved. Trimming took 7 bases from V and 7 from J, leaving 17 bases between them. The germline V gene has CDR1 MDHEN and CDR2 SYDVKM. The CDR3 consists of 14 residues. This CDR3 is CASTGEGPLQPQHF. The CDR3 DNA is TGTGCCAGCACTGGAGAAGGTCCTTTGCAGCCCCAGCATTTT.

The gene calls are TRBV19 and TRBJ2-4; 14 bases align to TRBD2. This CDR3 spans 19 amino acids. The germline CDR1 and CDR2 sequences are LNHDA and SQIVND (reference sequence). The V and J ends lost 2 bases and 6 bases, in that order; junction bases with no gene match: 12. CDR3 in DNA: TGTGCCAGTAGTATAAGACTAGCGGGAGGGCCTTCAGGGGCAAACATTCAGTACTTC. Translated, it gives CASSIRLAGGPSGANIQYF. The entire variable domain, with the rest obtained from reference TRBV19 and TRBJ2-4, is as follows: DGGITQSPKYLFRKEGQNVTLSCEQNLNHDAMYWYRQDPGQGLRLIYYSQIVNDFQKGDIAEGYSVSREKKESFPLTVTSAQKNPTAFYLCASSIRLAGGPSGANIQYFGAGTRLSVL.

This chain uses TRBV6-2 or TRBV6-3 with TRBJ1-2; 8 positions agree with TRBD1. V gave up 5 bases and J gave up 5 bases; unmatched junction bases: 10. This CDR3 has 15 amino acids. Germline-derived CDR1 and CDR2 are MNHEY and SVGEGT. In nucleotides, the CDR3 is TGTGCCAGCAGTAAAGGGCCGGGACAGGAATATGGCTACACCTTC. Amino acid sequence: CASSKGPGQEYGYTF.

The CDR3 sequence: CASSGTGSGQPQHF. The CDR3 bases are TGTGCCAGCAGTGGGACAGGGTCTGGGCAGCCCCAGCATTTT. The genes are TRBV28 and TRBJ1-5; 9 bases line up with TRBD1. There are 14 residues in the CDR3. With 5 bases clipped from V and 7 bases from J, the junction kept 6 bases outside the gene matches. Germline CDR1 and CDR2: MDHEN and SYDVKM.

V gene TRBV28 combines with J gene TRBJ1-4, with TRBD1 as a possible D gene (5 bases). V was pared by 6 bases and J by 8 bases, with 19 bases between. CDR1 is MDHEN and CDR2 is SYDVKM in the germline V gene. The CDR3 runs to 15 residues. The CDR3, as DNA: TGTGCCAGCAGGCGGGGCACAGGAGTAGGCGAAAAACTGTTTTTT. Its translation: CASRRGTGVGEKLFF.

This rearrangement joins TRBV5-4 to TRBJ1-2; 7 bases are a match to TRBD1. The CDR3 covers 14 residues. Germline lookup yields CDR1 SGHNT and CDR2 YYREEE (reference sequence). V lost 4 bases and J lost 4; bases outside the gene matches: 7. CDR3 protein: CASSSSGTVYGYTF. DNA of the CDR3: TGTGCCAGCAGCAGCTCCGGGACAGTCTATGGCTACACCTTC.

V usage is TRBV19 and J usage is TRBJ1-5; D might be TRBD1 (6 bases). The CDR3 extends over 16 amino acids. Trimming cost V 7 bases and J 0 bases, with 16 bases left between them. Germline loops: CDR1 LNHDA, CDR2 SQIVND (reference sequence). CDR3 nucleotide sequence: TGTGCCAGTACCCCTTTGACAGGTTATAGCAATCAGCCCCAGCATTTT. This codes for CASTPLTGYSNQPQHF.

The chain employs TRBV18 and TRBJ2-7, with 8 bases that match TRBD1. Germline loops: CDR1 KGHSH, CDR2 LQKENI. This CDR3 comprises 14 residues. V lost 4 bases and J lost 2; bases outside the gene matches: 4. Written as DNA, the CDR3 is TGTGCCAGCTCACGGACAGGGTTGACCTACGAGCAGTACTTC. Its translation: CASSRTGLTYEQYF.

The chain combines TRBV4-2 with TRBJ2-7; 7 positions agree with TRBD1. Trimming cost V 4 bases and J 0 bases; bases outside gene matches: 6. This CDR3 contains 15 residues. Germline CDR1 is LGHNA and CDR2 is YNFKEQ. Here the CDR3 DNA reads TGTGCCAGCAGCCTGGAACAGGGGACCTCCTACGAGCAGTACTTC. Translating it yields CASSLEQGTSYEQYF.

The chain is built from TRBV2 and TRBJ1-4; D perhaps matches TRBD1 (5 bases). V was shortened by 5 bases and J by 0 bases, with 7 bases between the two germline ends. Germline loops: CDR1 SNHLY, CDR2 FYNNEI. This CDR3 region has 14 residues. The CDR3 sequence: CASSHRSTNEKLFF. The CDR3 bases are TGTGCCAGCAGTCACAGGTCAACTAATGAAAAACTGTTTTTT. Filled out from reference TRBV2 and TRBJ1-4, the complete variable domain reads EPEVTQTPSHQVTQMGQEVILRCVPISNHLYFYWYRQILGQKVEFLVSFYNNEISEKSEIFDDQFSVERPDGSNFTLKIRSTKLEDSAMYFCASSHRSTNEKLFFGSGTQLSVL.

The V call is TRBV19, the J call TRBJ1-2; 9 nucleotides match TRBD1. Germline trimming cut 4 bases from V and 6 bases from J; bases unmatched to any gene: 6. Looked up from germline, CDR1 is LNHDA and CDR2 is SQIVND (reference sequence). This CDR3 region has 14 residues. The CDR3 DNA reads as TGTGCCAGTAGTACCGGGACAGGGATTGATGGCTACACCTTC. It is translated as CASSTGTGIDGYTF.